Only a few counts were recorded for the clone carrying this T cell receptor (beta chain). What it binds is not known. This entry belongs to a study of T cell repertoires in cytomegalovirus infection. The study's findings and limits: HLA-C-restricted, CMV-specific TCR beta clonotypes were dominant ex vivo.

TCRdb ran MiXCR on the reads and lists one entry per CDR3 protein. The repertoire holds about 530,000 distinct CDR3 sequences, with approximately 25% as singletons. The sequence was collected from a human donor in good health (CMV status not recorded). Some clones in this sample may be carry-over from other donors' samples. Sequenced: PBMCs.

The CDR3 DNA follows: TGTGCCAGCAGTCCAGGACTAGCGGGATTGTGGAATGAGCAGTTCTTC. It yields the protein CASSPGLAGLWNEQFF. The chain is built from TRBV27 and TRBJ2-1; 12 bases match TRBD2. The length of the CDR3 is 16 residues. J gave up 7 bases and V 5 bases, and 9 bases lay outside the gene matches. CDR1 and CDR2 (germline): MNHEY, SMNVEV (reference sequence).